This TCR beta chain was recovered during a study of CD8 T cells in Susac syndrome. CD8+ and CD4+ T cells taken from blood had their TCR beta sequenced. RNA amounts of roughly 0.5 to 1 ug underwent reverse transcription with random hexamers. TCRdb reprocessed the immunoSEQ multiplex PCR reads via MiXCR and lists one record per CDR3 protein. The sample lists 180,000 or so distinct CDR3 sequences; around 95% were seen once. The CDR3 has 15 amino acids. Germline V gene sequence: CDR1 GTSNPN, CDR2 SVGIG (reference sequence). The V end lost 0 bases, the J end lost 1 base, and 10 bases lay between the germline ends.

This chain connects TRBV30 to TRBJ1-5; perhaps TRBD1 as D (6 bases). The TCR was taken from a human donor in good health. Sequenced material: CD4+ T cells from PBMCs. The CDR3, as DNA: TGTGCCTGGAGTGTACGGCAGGGGAGCAATCAGCCCCAGCATTTT. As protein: CAWSVRQGSNQPQHF.